The 14 T cell receptor beta chains below were found in one sample sequenced in a study of blood T cell repertoires in COVID-19. The repertoire was sequenced with immunoSEQ multiplex PCR; TCRdb's copy has only in-frame clones and lacks some. The sample carries around 480,000 clones, around 88% recorded once. Sequencing was carried out using peripheral blood. These receptors were taken from a woman between 50 and 59 years old with COVID-19, enrolled during active disease.

This clone was found a few times. The V and J genes are TRBV6-5 and TRBJ1-1, with D possibly TRBD1 on 6 matching bases. V was shortened by 5 bases and J by 6 bases, with 16 bases between the two germline ends. There are 14 residues in the CDR3. Germline V gene data show CDR1 as MNHEY and CDR2 as SVGAGI. The CDR3 loop reads CASSPIQGWAEAFF. In nucleotides, the CDR3 is TGTGCCAGCAGTCCAATACAGGGCTGGGCTGAAGCTTTCTTT.

The chain uses TRBV10-1 and TRBJ1-5, with 8 bases aligning to TRBD1. Germline-derived CDR1 and CDR2 are WNHNN and SYGVQD (reference sequence). The CDR3 loop spans 15 amino acids. After removal of 4 bases from V and 4 bases from J, the junction contained 6 bases not matched to a gene. The CDR3 here is CASSARQGTNQPQHF. In DNA, the CDR3 is TGCGCCAGCAGTGCTCGACAGGGGACGAATCAGCCCCAGCATTTT.

This rearrangement joins TRBV11-2 to TRBJ2-2, with D unresolved. Germline V lookup: CDR1 SGHAT, CDR2 FQNNGV. The V end lost 4 bases, the J end lost 3 bases, and 9 bases lay between the germline ends. The CDR3 extends over 14 amino acids. The CDR3 bases are TGTGCCAGCAGCTCCTTTTTCGACACCGGGGAGCTGTTTTTT. This sequence encodes CASSSFFDTGELFF.

The J gene is TRBJ2-3, the V gene TRBV10-3, with TRBD1 identical over 9 bases. CDR1 ENHRY and CDR2 SYGVKD come from the germline V gene. V was pared by 10 bases and J by 3 bases, with 8 bases of the junction left unmatched. CDR3 size: 14 residues. The CDR3 reads CASSPGQGTDTQYF. As DNA, the CDR3 is TGTGCCAGCAGCCCGGGACAGGGAACAGATACGCAGTATTTT.

The CDR3 region has the DNA TGTGCCAGCAGCTGGGTGGCAGGGGGCGGCTATGGCTACACCTTC. It specifies CASSWVAGGGYGYTF. This rearrangement joins TRBV7-8 to TRBJ1-2; 8 bases map to TRBD1. With 4 bases clipped from V and 4 bases from J, the junction kept 8 bases outside the gene matches. Germline V gene data show CDR1 as SGHVS and CDR2 as FQNEAQ. The CDR3 has 15 amino acids.

The chain carries TRBV6-5 and TRBJ1-5; TRBD1 agrees at 9 bases. The trim removed 2 bases at V and 7 bases at J, leaving 6 bases unmatched. Germline V gives CDR1 MNHEY, CDR2 SVGAGI. The CDR3 consists of 15 residues. The CDR3 spells CASSYGDRVGQPQHF. In DNA, the CDR3 is TGTGCCAGCAGTTACGGGGACAGGGTTGGGCAGCCCCAGCATTTT.

The genes are TRBV3-1 (or the pseudogene TRBV3-2) and TRBJ1-2, with D unresolved. The length of the CDR3 is 17 residues. CDR1 and CDR2 (germline): LGHDT, YNNKEL (reference sequence). V lost 0 bases, J lost 7 bases, and 21 bases lay in between. The CDR3 region has the DNA TGTGCCAGCAGCCAAGATGTTGGTAGGAGGCAGCGCGGTGGCTACACCTTC. This codes for CASSQDVGRRQRGGYTF.

This clone came up once. CDR3 nucleotides: TGTGCCAGCAGTGAAGCCGGGAGGACAGGGATAGGTGGCTACACCTTC. This sequence encodes CASSEAGRTGIGGYTF. The gene calls are TRBV2 and TRBJ1-2; 8 nucleotides agree with TRBD1. J was trimmed by 7 bases and V by 0 bases; bases with no gene match: 10. The CDR3 extends over 16 amino acids. Germline V CDR1 and CDR2: SNHLY, FYNNEI.

The rearrangement joins TRBV7-9 to TRBJ2-1, with TRBD1 matching 7 bases. The length of the CDR3 is 16 residues. CDR1 and CDR2 from the germline V gene are SEHNR and FQNEAQ (reference sequence). Trimming took 6 bases from V and 2 from J; bases not matched to a gene: 10. The CDR3 DNA sequence: TGTGCCAGCAGTTCCGACAGGGTGGCCCCCTACAATGAGCAGTTCTTC. Its translation: CASSSDRVAPYNEQFF.

The genes are TRBV20-1 and TRBJ1-1; D is ambiguous. Germline V gene lookup returns CDR1 DFQATT and CDR2 SNEGSKA (reference sequence). V was cut by 5 bases and J by 3 bases, with 4 bases left in between. The CDR3 is made up of 10 amino acids. The CDR3 DNA reads as TGCAGTGCTTCAGACACTGAAGCTTTCTTT. Its protein product is CSASDTEAFF.

The table lists this clone with a count of one. This CDR3 is also generated by other DNA sequences in the sample. This sequence joins TRBV5-1 and TRBJ1-1, with D maybe TRBD1 (6 bases). This CDR3 comprises 14 residues. CDR1 is SGHRS, CDR2 YFSETQ, per germline. Trimming cost V 4 bases and J 5 bases, with 15 bases left between them. The CDR3 here is CASSRVDRGTEAFF. In DNA, the CDR3 is TGCGCCAGCAGCCGGGTCGATAGGGGGACTGAAGCTTTCTTT.

The chain employs TRBV6-5 and TRBJ1-2; 7 bases map to TRBD1. V dropped 6 bases and J dropped 4; count of bases not matched to a gene: 8. Looked up from germline, CDR1 is MNHEY and CDR2 is SVGAGI. The CDR3 sequence is 14 residues long. For the CDR3, the DNA is TGTGCCAGCAGGCAAAATACAGGGGCCTATGGCTACACCTTC. This codes for CASRQNTGAYGYTF.

V gene TRBV28 combines with J gene TRBJ1-5; possible D gene TRBD1, 6 bases. V lost 5 bases and J 5 bases, leaving 19 bases between the germline ends. Germline V gene lookup returns CDR1 MDHEN and CDR2 SYDVKM. The CDR3 loop spans 16 amino acids. In DNA form, the CDR3 reads TGTGCCAGCAGTGGGGCCTCGACAGGACCTTATCAGCCCCAGCATTTT. As protein: CASSGASTGPYQPQHF. The whole variable domain, filled in from reference TRBV28 and TRBJ1-5, reads DVKVTQSSRYLVKRTGEKVFLECVQDMDHENMFWYRQDPGLGLRLIYFSYDVKMKEKGDIPEGYSVSREKKERFSLILESASTNQTSMYLCASSGASTGPYQPQHFGDGTRLSIL.

V is TRBV19 and J is TRBJ2-4; D gene unclear. The CDR3 length is 11 residues. The V end lost 8 bases, the J end lost 6 bases, and 8 bases lay between the germline ends. Germline V gene lookup returns CDR1 LNHDA and CDR2 SQIVND (reference sequence). The CDR3 loop reads CASGRANIQYF. CDR3 DNA sequence: TGTGCCAGTGGTAGAGCAAACATTCAGTACTTC.